This entry describes one T cell receptor (beta chain). Its antigen is undetermined. The junction shows a germline mismatch at one end, possibly a read error. The time point was: persistent/refractory GD, antithyroid drugs over 5 years with positive TRAb. RNA isolated from PBMCs was used to make the TCR library. This specimen comes from a study of regulatory T cells in long-lasting Graves disease. Germline CDR1 and CDR2: MDHEN and SYDVKM. CDR3 length equals 14 residues. Overall study results and limits: Newly diagnosed disease favored TRBV20-1 and TRBJ2-1 over persistent disease. Accuracy was possibly reduced by small sample size.

Library construction for TCR beta used iRepertoire HTBI primers and Arm-PCR of CDR3 regions. TCRdb redid the calling of the multiplex PCR reads with MiXCR, one entry per CDR3 protein. This table has more than 300,000 distinct CDR3 sequences, more than 20% appearing once. The sample consisted of peripheral blood mononuclear cells (PBMCs), taken when the disease was refractory, from a patient treated with antithyroid drugs. The V gene is TRBV28, the J gene TRBJ2-5, with TRBD2 matching over 9 bases. This clonotype was obtained from a middle-aged woman with Graves disease. The DNA of the CDR3 is TGTGCCAGCACTAATTCGCTACTAGCGGGTCAAGGGTTCTTC. It specifies CASTNSLLAGQGFF.